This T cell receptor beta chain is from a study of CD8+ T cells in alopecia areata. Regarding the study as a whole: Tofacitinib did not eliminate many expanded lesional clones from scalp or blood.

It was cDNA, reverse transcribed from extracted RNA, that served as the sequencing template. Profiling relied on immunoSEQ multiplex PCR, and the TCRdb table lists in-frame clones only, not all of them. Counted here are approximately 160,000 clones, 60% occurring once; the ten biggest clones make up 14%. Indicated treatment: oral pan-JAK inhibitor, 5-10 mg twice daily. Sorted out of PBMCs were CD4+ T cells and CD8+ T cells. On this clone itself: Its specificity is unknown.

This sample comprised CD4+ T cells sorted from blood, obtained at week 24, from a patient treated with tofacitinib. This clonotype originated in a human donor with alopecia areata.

CDR3 DNA: TGTGCCTGGAGTGAGGTGGGGGTCGAGACCCAGTACTTC. Amino acids: CAWSEVGVETQYF. V gene TRBV30 combines with J gene TRBJ2-5; D might be TRBD1 or TRBD2, each matching 5 bases. CDR1 GTSNPN and CDR2 SVGIG come from the germline V gene (reference sequence). Trimming removed 1 base from V and 5 bases from J, with 11 bases in between. CDR3 length: 13 amino acids. Supplemented by reference TRBV30 and TRBJ2-5, the full variable domain reads SQTIHQWPATLVQPVGSPLSLECTVEGTSNPNLYWYRQAAGRGLQLLFYSVGIGQISSEVPQNLSASRPQDRQFILSSKKLLLSDSGFYLCAWSEVGVETQYFGPGTRLLVL.